The T cell receptor (beta chain) under discussion was sequenced for a study of blood T cell repertoires in COVID-19. About the study: T cells, B-cell-depleted T cells, or PBMCs supplied cDNA or gDNA.

Source study methods: Amplification of reference gene primers was used by the study to estimate nucleated cell counts. Some clones are missing from TCRdb's copy, which holds only in-frame ones; the method was immunoSEQ multiplex PCR. That table gives V, J and clone size, and the DNA gave D and trimming. The sample lists about 260,000 clones; about 85% were seen once. Sequenced sample: peripheral blood. The clonotype originates from a man in his 60s who had recovered from COVID-19.

The CDR3 region is CASSYGTVGDTQYF. The CDR3 DNA reads as TGTGCCAGCAGCTACGGTACTGTCGGAGATACGCAGTATTTT. V gene TRBV6-5 combines with J gene TRBJ2-3; no clear D. CDR1 and CDR2 (germline): MNHEY, SVGAGI. Trimming shortened V by 6 bases and J by 5 bases, and 15 bases separated the two germline ends. CDR3 length equals 14 residues.